The 15 T cell receptor beta chains below come from one sample, sequenced in a study of OX40 agonist ivuxolimab in advanced cancers. Only in-frame clones appear in the TCRdb table, and some are missing; sequencing was by immunoSEQ multiplex PCR. This sample carries 50,000 to 70,000 clones, approximately 88% of them seen once, and the ten largest clones take 8.5% to 14%. The starting material was CD4+ or CD8+ T cells sorted from blood, obtained in a trial of the OX40 agonist ivuxolimab. Receptors were obtained from an adult with an advanced solid tumor such as melanoma, head and neck, liver or kidney cancer.

The V and J genes are TRBV28 and TRBJ1-2; 8 bases agree with TRBD1. The V segment lost 2 bases and the J segment 5 bases; nucleotides outside the gene matches: 10. This CDR3 comprises 16 residues. Germline-derived CDR1 and CDR2 are MDHEN and SYDVKM. Here the CDR3 reads CASSLQGAIEEYGYTF. For the CDR3, the DNA is TGTGCCAGCAGTTTACAGGGGGCGATAGAAGAATATGGCTACACCTTC.

The chain uses TRBV10-3 and TRBJ2-1, with 7 bases fitting TRBD1. J gave up 8 bases and V 8 bases, and 6 bases lay outside the gene matches. Germline CDR1 is ENHRY and CDR2 is SYGVKD. The CDR3 contains 12 residues. CDR3 bases: TGTGCCATCGCACAGGGGAGTTATGAGCAGTTCTTC. Protein: CAIAQGSYEQFF.

The chain recombines TRBV27 with TRBJ2-7, with TRBD1 matching over 9 bases. Germline V gives CDR1 MNHEY, CDR2 SMNVEV (reference sequence). The CDR3 is 14 amino acids. With 3 bases clipped from V and 4 bases from J, the junction kept 4 bases outside the gene matches. The CDR3 sequence: CASSFRQGGYEQYF. In nucleotides, the CDR3 is TGTGCCAGCAGTTTCCGACAGGGGGGGTACGAGCAGTACTTC.

This clone was picked up a small number of times. The genes are TRBV4-1 and TRBJ1-1; D may be TRBD1 (6 bases). Per germline, CDR1 MGHRA and CDR2 YSYEKL. The CDR3 sequence is 13 residues long. V was pared by 3 bases and J by 6 bases, with 11 bases between. Here the CDR3 DNA reads TGCGCCAGCAGCCAGGCAGGGGTACCTGAAGCTTTCTTT. Translation gives CASSQAGVPEAFF.

The CDR3 DNA reads TGTGCCAGCAGCGTAGGCAGCCACACTGAAGCTTTCTTT. Its translation: CASSVGSHTEAFF. This sequence joins TRBV9 and TRBJ1-1; no definite D call. The germline V gene encodes CDR1 SGDLS and CDR2 YYNGEE. V lost 0 bases to trimming and J lost 3 bases, with 6 bases between them. The CDR3 is 13 amino acids.

The chain has TRBV27 and TRBJ1-2, with 7 bases identical to TRBD1. The V segment lost 5 bases and the J segment 8 bases; nucleotides outside the gene matches: 5. Per the germline V gene, CDR1 is MNHEY and CDR2 is SMNVEV (reference sequence). The CDR3 spans 12 residues. The DNA of the CDR3 is TGTGCCAGCAGTAGAGGGGGCTGGGGCTACACCTTC. It encodes CASSRGGWGYTF.

The sample holds one count of this clone. This chain connects TRBV27 to TRBJ1-5, with D uncertain. The CDR3 has 13 amino acids. Germline CDR1 MNHEY, CDR2 SMNVEV (reference sequence). Trimming removed 3 bases at V and 6 bases at J, with 9 bases between. CDR3 DNA sequence: TGTGCCAGCAGTTTTGGGGTAACTCAGCCCCAGCATTTT. Translating it yields CASSFGVTQPQHF.

The chain is built from TRBV10-1 and TRBJ2-7, with a possible D match to TRBD1 (8 bases). The CDR3 contains 15 residues. Trimming removed 8 bases from V and 6 bases from J, with 23 bases in between. Germline V CDR1 and CDR2: WNHNN, SYGVQD (reference sequence). For the CDR3, the DNA is TGCGCCAGCGGTTTAAAGCGGGACAGGTTAGGCGAGCAGTACTTC. Encoded protein: CASGLKRDRLGEQYF.

The chain combines TRBV25-1 with TRBJ1-6; TRBD1 matches 7 bases. Germline loops: CDR1 MGHDK, CDR2 SYGVNS. CDR3 size: 16 residues. The trim removed 4 bases at V and 4 bases at J, leaving 7 bases unmatched. CDR3 nucleotide sequence: TGTGCCAGCAGTGCAATCTTGGGACAGTATAATTCACCCCTCCACTTT. Its protein is CASSAILGQYNSPLHF.

The chain recombines TRBV7-6 with TRBJ2-2, with TRBD2 matching over 7 bases. The germline V gene encodes CDR1 SGHVS and CDR2 FNYEAQ. CDR3 size: 17 residues. V was clipped by 2 bases and J by 5 bases; unmatched bases: 11. As DNA, the CDR3 is TGTGCCAGCAGCTTAAACATTCAGCGGGGTGGGACCGGGGAGCTGTTTTTT. The encoded protein is CASSLNIQRGGTGELFF. Variable domain in full (rest from reference TRBV7-6 and TRBJ2-2): GAGVSQSPRYKVTKRGQDVALRCDPISGHVSLYWYRQALGQGPEFLTYFNYEAQQDKSGLPNDRFSAERPEGSISTLTIQRTEQRDSAMYRCASSLNIQRGGTGELFFGEGSRLTVL.

CDR3 in DNA: TGTGCCACCAGCAGAGAGACAGTCCTTAATTCACCCCTCCACTTT. This gives the protein CATSRETVLNSPLHF. The gene calls are TRBV15 and TRBJ1-6; weak D call: TRBD1 (5 bases). CDR3 size: 15 residues. In germline, CDR1 is LNHNV, CDR2 YYDKDF (reference sequence). Trimming pared 0 bases from V and 6 bases from J, leaving 9 bases between.

Concerning this clone: The sample contains more than one DNA sequence encoding this CDR3. This chain connects TRBV27 to TRBJ2-5, with D tentatively TRBD1 or TRBD2 (5 bases each). Per germline, CDR1 MNHEY and CDR2 SMNVEV (reference sequence). V was clipped by 4 bases and J by 5 bases, with 5 bases between them. The CDR3 totals 11 residues. The CDR3 spells CASSWGETQYF. CDR3 in DNA: TGTGCCAGCAGTTGGGGGGAGACCCAGTACTTC.

This chain links TRBV27 with TRBJ2-7; D might be TRBD2 (5 bases). The CDR3 has 11 residues. Trimming left V 6 bases short and J 4 bases short, with 7 bases between. Germline CDR1 reads MNHEY; CDR2 reads SMNVEV (reference sequence). Here the CDR3 reads CASRGGYEQYV. CDR3 sequence (DNA): TGTGCCAGCAGGGGCGGGTACGAGCAGTACGTC.

V usage is TRBV19 and J usage is TRBJ1-2; D may be TRBD1 (5 bases). Germline CDR1 is LNHDA and CDR2 is SQIVND (reference sequence). This CDR3 contains 14 residues. V shed 3 bases and J shed 5 bases, with 13 bases lying between them. The CDR3 reads CASSIQGFFYGYTF. CDR3 DNA: TGTGCCAGTAGTATTCAGGGCTTCTTTTATGGCTACACCTTC.

The CDR3 sequence is CASSGDSGELFF. The CDR3 bases are TGTGCCAGCAGCGGGGACTCCGGGGAGCTGTTTTTT. The chain couples TRBV13 to TRBJ2-2, with a weak D call TRBD2 (6 bases). The CDR3 is 12 amino acids. The V and J ends lost 5 bases and 6 bases respectively, with 7 bases between them. The V gene's germline CDR1 is PRHDT and CDR2 FYEKMQ (reference sequence).